These T cell receptor beta chains were read from a single sample in a study of Ad26.COV2.S vaccination and SARS-CoV-2 variants. Sequencing was performed with immunoSEQ multiplex PCR; in TCRdb, only in-frame clones are kept and a portion is missing. The data show 350,000 to 450,000 clones, with approximately 90% seen just once and 3.9% held by the top ten. This specimen consisted of peripheral blood, obtained after recovery from COVID-19. All receptors derive from a human donor who had recovered from COVID-19. The CDR3 runs from the conserved cysteine through the conserved F or W. A D gene is named only where the DNA matches it firmly. Clone size is not always given. Where it is, it says once, few, many or a class for expanded clones.

d_call	v_call	j_call	cdr3_length	clone_size	cdr3_aa	cdr3_nt
.	TRBV12-5	TRBJ1-3	16	.	CASGLPGLSSGNTIYF	TGTGCTAGTGGTTTGCCCGGACTGAGCTCTGGAAACACCATATATTTT
.	TRBV19	TRBJ1-2	17	.	CASSTVARLSTNYGYTF	TGTGCCAGTAGTACGGTGGCTCGCCTCTCTACTAACTATGGCTACACCTTC
.	TRBV7-9	TRBJ1-1	14	.	CASRSRGSNTEAFF	TGTGCCAGCAGGTCCCGGGGATCGAACACTGAAGCTTTCTTT
TRBD2	TRBV10-3	TRBJ2-1	15	.	CAISEWVSGNNEQFF	TGTGCCATCAGTGAGTGGGTTAGCGGGAACAATGAGCAGTTCTTC
.	TRBV19	TRBJ2-5	13	.	CASSVNRQETQYF	TGTGCCAGTAGTGTAAACCGCCAAGAGACCCAGTACTTC
.	TRBV6-6	TRBJ2-2	16	.	CASSYSGHPNSGELFF	TGTGCCAGCAGTTACTCGGGACACCCAAACTCCGGGGAGCTGTTTTTT
TRBD1	TRBV7-9	TRBJ2-7	16	.	CASSNEDRGSSYEQYF	TGTGCCAGCAGCAATGAGGACAGGGGAAGTTCCTACGAGCAGTACTTC
.	TRBV4-3	TRBJ2-3	14	.	CASSQDREEDTQYF	TGCGCCAGCAGCCAAGATCGAGAGGAAGATACGCAGTATTTT
TRBD1	TRBV11-2	TRBJ1-2	14	.	CASSPLQGRNGYTF	TGTGCCAGCAGTCCTCTACAGGGGAGGAATGGCTACACCTTC
.	TRBV24-1	TRBJ2-7	12	.	CATRVGEYEQYF	TGTGCCACCCGGGTGGGAGAATACGAGCAGTACTTC
.	TRBV7-9	TRBJ1-1	13	.	CASSLLGTDEAFF	TGTGCCAGCAGCTTACTCGGAACAGACGAAGCTTTCTTT
TRBD1	TRBV27	TRBJ1-4	15	.	CASSFLGQANEKLFF	TGTGCCAGCAGTTTCCTCGGACAGGCGAATGAAAAACTGTTTTTT
TRBD1	TRBV27	TRBJ1-2	16	.	CASSFLSDRGTGGYTF	TGTGCCAGCAGTTTTCTCAGTGACAGGGGGACGGGTGGCTACACCTTC
.	TRBV7-2	TRBJ1-5	15	.	CASSFTEGAGQPQHF	TGTGCCAGCAGCTTCACGGAAGGTGCCGGTCAGCCCCAGCATTTT
.	TRBV18	TRBJ2-3	15	.	CASSPPRQDWDTQYF	TGTGCCAGCTCACCACCCCGACAGGACTGGGATACGCAGTATTTT
.	TRBV7-2	TRBJ1-1	15	.	CASSPRQVLNTEAFF	TGTGCCAGCAGCCCCAGACAGGTCTTGAACACTGAAGCTTTCTTT
.	TRBV6-5	TRBJ2-7	12	.	CASRKDLYEQYF	TGTGCCAGCAGAAAGGACTTGTACGAGCAGTACTTC
TRBD1	TRBV7-9	TRBJ2-4	17	.	CASSRVPGQGSKNIQYF	TGTGCCAGCAGCCGAGTCCCGGGACAGGGGTCCAAAAACATTCAGTACTTC
TRBD1	TRBV5-1	TRBJ1-6	14	.	CASQPGQGDSPLHF	TGCGCCAGCCAACCGGGACAGGGGGATTCACCCCTCCACTTT
TRBD1	TRBV19	TRBJ1-2	15	.	CASNLHGQDYYGYTF	TGTGCCAGTAATCTTCACGGACAGGACTACTATGGCTACACCTTC
TRBD2	TRBV6-2/TRBV6-3	TRBJ2-7	18	.	CASSWPGLAGGTTYEQYF	TGTGCCAGCAGTTGGCCGGGACTAGCGGGGGGAACCACCTACGAGCAGTACTTC
.	TRBV6-6	TRBJ1-5	18	.	CASSPGGGATSSNQPQHF	TGTGCCAGCAGTCCTGGGGGAGGGGCAACAAGTAGCAATCAGCCCCAGCATTTT
.	TRBV4-2	TRBJ1-2	16	.	CASSQETGSPIYGYTF	TGTGCCAGCAGCCAAGAAACAGGCAGCCCTATCTATGGCTACACCTTC
TRBD2	TRBV7-8	TRBJ2-5	13	.	CASSPAAGGLKYF	TGTGCCAGCAGCCCCGCTGCGGGGGGACTAAAGTACTTC
TRBD1	TRBV29-1	TRBJ1-5	13	few	CSVGTGSNQPQHF	TGCAGCGTTGGGACAGGTAGCAATCAGCCCCAGCATTTT
TRBD2	TRBV7-7	TRBJ2-7	13	.	CASSPRRGDEQYF	TGTGCTAGCAGCCCTCGTCGGGGGGACGAGCAGTACTTC
TRBD2	TRBV9	TRBJ2-3	17	.	CASSPLSSGGAQDTQYF	TGTGCCAGCAGCCCCTTATCTAGCGGGGGGGCACAAGATACGCAGTATTTT
TRBD1	TRBV7-8	TRBJ1-5	15	once	CASSEPGQGAQPQHF	TGTGCCAGCAGCGAACCGGGACAGGGGGCTCAGCCCCAGCATTTT
.	TRBV7-2	TRBJ2-2	14	.	CASSLGDHLGELFF	TGTGCCAGCAGCTTAGGGGACCACCTAGGGGAGCTGTTTTTT
.	TRBV2	TRBJ1-5	14	.	CASSEYHSNQPQHF	TGTGCCAGCAGTGAATATCATAGCAATCAGCCCCAGCATTTT
.	TRBV11-2	TRBJ1-1	13	once	CASSRAANTEAFF	TGTGCCAGCAGCCGGGCCGCGAACACTGAAGCTTTCTTT
.	TRBV10-1	TRBJ1-1	12	few	CASSFPGQEAFF	TGCGCCAGCAGTTTCCCGGGCCAAGAAGCTTTCTTT
.	TRBV7-9	TRBJ1-1	13	.	CASSLEGRDMAFF	TGTGCCAGCAGCTTAGAAGGGCGCGACATGGCTTTCTTT
.	TRBV10-3	TRBJ1-4	13	.	CAIRKGLIEKLFF	TGTGCCATCAGAAAGGGTCTGATTGAAAAACTGTTTTTT
.	TRBV7-2	TRBJ1-3	15	.	CASSFDRSSGNTIYF	TGTGCCAGCAGCTTCGACAGGAGCTCTGGAAACACCATATATTTT
TRBD2	TRBV11-3	TRBJ2-3	17	.	CASSLSGTSGGLNTQYF	TGTGCCAGCAGCTTATCCGGGACTAGCGGGGGGTTAAATACGCAGTATTTT
.	TRBV10-3	TRBJ1-2	17	.	CAISEVWVHGQNYGYTF	TGTGCCATCAGTGAGGTTTGGGTCCATGGGCAAAACTATGGCTACACCTTC
TRBD1	TRBV5-4	TRBJ2-7	13	.	CASSSGQKYEQYF	TGTGCCAGCAGCTCGGGACAGAAGTACGAGCAGTACTTC
.	TRBV3-1/TRBV3-2	TRBJ2-3	13	.	CASSQDRRRDPSF	TGTGCCAGCAGCCAAGATCGGAGACGGGACCCCTCTTTT
TRBD1	TRBV6-8	TRBJ1-5	16	.	CASSYSIQGGNQPQHF	TGTGCCAGCAGTTACTCGATACAGGGGGGCAATCAGCCCCAGCATTTT
.	TRBV6-5	TRBJ1-4	13	once	CASREGVSEKLFF	TGTGCCAGCAGGGAGGGGGTAAGTGAAAAACTGTTTTTT
.	TRBV6-6	TRBJ2-4	20	.	CASSPSGTENFFESKNIQYF	TGTGCCAGCAGTCCCTCTGGGACGGAAAACTTTTTTGAGTCCAAAAACATTCAGTACTTC